The T cell receptor beta chain described here comes from a study of blood T cell repertoires in COVID-19 (dated by TCRdb to the early 2020s). Looking at the study overall: Samples covering the acute and convalescent phases of COVID-19 were provided by collaborators in the United States, Italy and Spain. The prospective study material was composed of cDNA or gDNA derived from T cells, B-cell-depleted T cells, or PBMCs. Where available, HLA class I and class II types were taken from metadata supplied by the sample provider and were not determined by assay-based typing. Samples came from the ongoing ImmuneRACE study (first 160 participants) plus 1,254 subjects from 6 global collaborators. Nearly every sample came with metadata listing a de-identified subject ID, COVID-19 status, age in years and sex. The dataset comprised deeply sampled blood TCRbeta repertoires from subjects exposed to, actively infected with, or recovered from COVID-19. The repertoires were made available in a free public database intended to serve as a resource for research on the immune response to SARS-CoV-2. Study-wide conclusions, independent of this receptor: The amount of clinical and demographic metadata varied by source and participant and was provided uncurated.

About this clone itself: This receptor's antigen is unknown. No qualities accompany the bases; no much larger clone lies one base away.

In the prospective study, participants were roughly 18 to 95 years old, resided in 24 geographic areas of the United States, and were enrolled through a virtual design. In the prospective study, cohorts were assigned on the basis of participant-reported clinical history obtained from a screening survey and a study questionnaire. For ImmuneRACE Cohort 3, a participant was defined as recovered based on two consecutive negative NP/OP PCR tests, clearance by a healthcare professional, or resolution of symptoms. In the prospective study, whole blood, serum and a nasopharyngeal or oropharyngeal swab were collected from each participant by mobile phlebotomists. Participants in the prospective study had the option to provide additional blood draws and questionnaires over a roughly two-month period. Prospective study blood samples were shipped either frozen or at room temperature before DNA extraction.

The CDR1 and CDR2 encoded by the germline V gene are SGHTA and FQGNSA. Relative to germline, V is missing 1 base and J is missing 4 bases, with 6 bases of the junction outside any gene match. The CDR3 runs 15 amino acids, cysteine and phenylalanine included. Just the 45-base CDR3 DNA is kept, in frame starting at base 1. TCRbeta CDR3 regions were amplified from genomic DNA using the immunoSEQ Assay, a bias-controlled multiplex PCR. For the original study's pipeline: The number of nucleated cells in each sample was estimated from the amplification of reference gene primers within the assay. To quantify the absolute abundance of each unique TCRbeta CDR3 rearrangement, sequence reads were collapsed and filtered. For each sample, productive Simpson clonality was calculated as the square root of Simpson's diversity index across productive rearrangements. In its TCRdb copy, this immuneACCESS table keeps in-frame sequences only and misses some clones. Where compared with another copy, unresolved V genes explain less than half of these, and the others have no known cause. The DNA gave D and trimming, while V, J and clone size come from that table. The sample records approximately 160,000 clones, approximately 79% of which are singletons. The ten largest clones add up to about 7.2% of the sample.

The source of this sequence is a man between 45 and 60 years old who had recovered from COVID-19. The rearranged chain carries TRBV7-2 and TRBJ1-1; the junction holds 7 bases that match TRBD1. The sequenced material came from PBMCs or T cells enriched from blood (not recorded which). For the CDR3, the sequence is CASSLGDRVSTEAFF. The DNA reads TGTGCCAGCAGCTTAGGCGACAGGGTAAGCACTGAAGCTTTCTTT. This CDR3, with the reference TRBV7-2 and TRBJ1-1 proteins standing in past its ends, gives the full variable domain GAGVSQSPSNKVTEKGKDVELRCDPISGHTALYWYRQSLGQGLEFLIYFQGNSAPDKSGLPSDRFSAERTGGSVSTLTIQRTQQEDSAVYLCASSLGDRVSTEAFFGQGTRLTVV.